One sample yielded the 18 T cell receptor beta chains listed below, sequenced in a study of blood T cell repertoires in COVID-19. Sequenced by immunoSEQ multiplex PCR; TCRdb stores in-frame clones only, minus some. The sample holds 150,000 to 200,000 clones, about 81% seen once. Sequenced material: peripheral blood. Receptor source: a human donor in a cohort sampled during active COVID-19.

This clone occurred a few times. V usage is TRBV7-2 and J usage is TRBJ2-7; no clear D gene. V lost 1 base to trimming and J lost 7 bases, with 14 bases between them. Germline values: CDR1 SGHTA, CDR2 FQGNSA. The CDR3 has 14 residues. The CDR3 DNA is TGTGCCAGCAGCTTAGTGACTCTAAACACGGAGCAGTACTTC. The encoded protein is CASSLVTLNTEQYF.

This clone has ten or more counts. The chain employs TRBV28 and TRBJ1-1, with 7 positions matching TRBD1. CDR1 and CDR2 from the germline V gene are MDHEN and SYDVKM. Trimming cost V 0 bases and J 1 base; bases outside gene matches: 2. This CDR3 has 15 amino acids. CDR3 sequence reads: CASSLWQGGNTEAFF. DNA for the CDR3: TGTGCCAGCAGTTTATGGCAGGGGGGGAACACTGAAGCTTTCTTT.

This clone was counted between two and nine times. CDR3 sequence reads: CASEGGTSTEAFF. The CDR3 DNA follows: TGTGCCAGCGAAGGCGGGACCTCCACTGAAGCTTTCTTT. The rearrangement links TRBV12-3 or TRBV12-4 to TRBJ1-1, with a possible D match to TRBD1 (5 bases). This CDR3 is 13 amino acids long. V was clipped by 8 bases and J by 4 bases, with 14 bases between them.

The chain uses TRBV9 and TRBJ2-1; tentative D call: TRBD1 (6 bases). Germline loops: CDR1 SGDLS, CDR2 YYNGEE. The CDR3 length is 15 residues. Between the trimmed V and J ends, which lost 0 bases and 0 bases, there was a span of 7 bases. The CDR3 nucleotides read TGTGCCAGCAGCGTAGAAGGGGGCTCCTACAATGAGCAGTTCTTC. This gives the protein CASSVEGGSYNEQFF.

This chain joins TRBV10-3 and TRBJ2-7; a possible D gene is TRBD2 (6 bases). The length of the CDR3 is 13 residues. CDR1 and CDR2 from the germline V gene are ENHRY and SYGVKD. V lost 6 bases to trimming and J lost 6 bases, with 15 bases between them. Here the CDR3 reads CAIRPGEDGEQYF. The CDR3 bases are TGTGCCATCAGGCCCGGGGAGGACGGCGAGCAGTACTTC.

The rearrangement uses TRBV4-3 and TRBJ2-7; 7 nucleotides line up with TRBD1. J gave up 2 bases and V 0 bases, and 10 bases lay outside the gene matches. Germline V lookup: CDR1 LGHNA, CDR2 YSLEER. The CDR3 totals 17 residues. CDR3 protein: CASSQDPLGQGAYEQYF. CDR3 in DNA: TGCGCCAGCAGCCAAGATCCTTTGGGGCAGGGGGCCTACGAGCAGTACTTC.

V is TRBV9 and J is TRBJ1-2, with 7 bases matching TRBD1. This CDR3 comprises 14 residues. Trimming removed 3 bases from V and 3 bases from J; junction bases left unmatched: 5. Germline values: CDR1 SGDLS, CDR2 YYNGEE. CDR3 coding DNA: TGTGCCAGCAGCGCCGGGACAGAAGACTATGGCTACACCTTC. Protein: CASSAGTEDYGYTF.

This clone is a singleton in its sample. V is TRBV27 and J is TRBJ1-5; 12 nucleotides line up with TRBD1. Trimming cost V 5 bases and J 7 bases; bases outside gene matches: 9. This CDR3 comprises 16 residues. Germline V lookup: CDR1 MNHEY, CDR2 SMNVEV (reference sequence). CDR3 coding DNA: TGTGCCAGCAGTCCGGCCGGGACAGGGGGCCGGCAGCCCCAGCATTTT. Translating gives CASSPAGTGGRQPQHF.

The rearrangement joins TRBV14 to TRBJ1-4, with D hard to call. Trimming shortened V by 3 bases and J by 6 bases, and 11 bases separated the two germline ends. The CDR3 is 14 residues long. Germline V gene lookup returns CDR1 SGHDN and CDR2 FVKESK. Here the CDR3 reads CASSQIGEDEKLFF. DNA for the CDR3: TGTGCCAGCAGCCAGATCGGGGAGGATGAAAAACTGTTTTTT.

The chain has TRBV6-6 and TRBJ2-5; 9 bases map to TRBD1. This CDR3 is built from 15 residues. The V gene's germline CDR1 is MNHNY and CDR2 SVGAGI (reference sequence). Trimming took 2 bases from V and 4 from J; bases not matched to a gene: 5. In nucleotides, the CDR3 is TGTGCCAGCAGTTACGTGGTGGACAGGGGAGAGACCCAGTACTTC. Translating gives CASSYVVDRGETQYF.

The sample holds one count of this clone. V and J are TRBV11-2 and TRBJ1-1; the D is unclear. Trimming took 1 base from V and 0 from J, leaving 6 bases between them. CDR1 SGHAT and CDR2 FQNNGV come from the germline V gene. This CDR3 has 14 residues. CDR3 DNA sequence: TGTGCCAGCAGCTTAGTCATCCTGAACACTGAAGCTTTCTTT. It translates to CASSLVILNTEAFF.

The chain combines TRBV27 with TRBJ1-2, with 7 bases identical to TRBD1. The ends lost 5 bases at V and 4 bases at J; junction bases unmatched: 10. The germline V gene encodes CDR1 MNHEY and CDR2 SMNVEV (reference sequence). The length of the CDR3 is 15 residues. The CDR3 nucleotides read TGTGCCAGCAGTCCTAAGACAGGGTACGCCTATGGCTACACCTTC. It translates to CASSPKTGYAYGYTF.

The chain employs TRBV6-2 or TRBV6-3 and TRBJ1-2; D unclear. CDR3 length: 14 amino acids. Between the trimmed V and J ends, which lost 2 bases and 2 bases, there was a span of 9 bases. Germline V gives CDR1 MNHEY, CDR2 SVGEGT. The CDR3 DNA follows: TGTGCCAGCAGTTACCCGGGCGGGAACTATGGCTACACCTTC. Its protein is CASSYPGGNYGYTF.

The chain has TRBV4-3 and TRBJ1-1; D gene uncertain. The CDR3 totals 15 residues. Trimming cost V 0 bases and J 3 bases, with 11 bases left between them. Germline assignment: CDR1 LGHNA and CDR2 YSLEER. The CDR3 DNA is TGCGCCAGCAGCCAAGATCCGGCGGGAGACACTGAAGCTTTCTTT. The encoded protein is CASSQDPAGDTEAFF.

This clone was observed at least ten times. V is TRBV19 and J is TRBJ2-7; 7 bases line up with TRBD1. CDR1 is LNHDA and CDR2 is SQIVND in the germline V gene (reference sequence). V dropped 6 bases and J dropped 2; count of bases not matched to a gene: 13. This CDR3 comprises 16 residues. CDR3 region: CASRGSRTGDPYEQYF. The CDR3 coding sequence is TGTGCCAGTAGGGGCTCACGGACAGGAGACCCCTACGAGCAGTACTTC. Complete variable domain (other parts from reference TRBV19 and TRBJ2-7): DGGITQSPKYLFRKEGQNVTLSCEQNLNHDAMYWYRQDPGQGLRLIYYSQIVNDFQKGDIAEGYSVSREKKESFPLTVTSAQKNPTAFYLCASRGSRTGDPYEQYFGPGTRLTVT.

The table lists this clone with many counts. This chain joins TRBV5-4 and TRBJ1-1; 8 bases line up with TRBD1. This CDR3 is built from 13 residues. CDR1 is SGHNT and CDR2 is YYREEE in the germline V gene (reference sequence). The trim removed 0 bases at V and 11 bases at J, leaving 6 bases unmatched. This CDR3 is CASSLVTDREAFF. The CDR3 DNA reads as TGTGCCAGCAGCTTGGTAACGGACAGGGAGGCTTTCTTT.

The gene calls are TRBV3-1 (or the pseudogene TRBV3-2) and TRBJ2-1; D perhaps matches TRBD2 (7 bases). This CDR3 is 14 amino acids long. The V end lost 4 bases, the J end lost 8 bases, and 15 bases lay between the germline ends. Looked up from germline, CDR1 is LGHDT and CDR2 is YNNKEL (reference sequence). As DNA, the CDR3 is TGTGCCAGCAGCCCAAGGGGGGGTCTCGATGAGCAGTTCTTC. Encoded protein: CASSPRGGLDEQFF.

This chain uses TRBV18 with TRBJ1-2; D uncertain. The CDR3 contains 15 residues. V lost 3 bases to trimming and J lost 4 bases, with 15 bases between them. CDR1 is KGHSH and CDR2 is LQKENI in the germline V gene. CDR3 in amino acids: CASSPSPAGGYGYTF. The CDR3 DNA sequence: TGTGCCAGCTCACCCTCGCCCGCAGGTGGCTATGGCTACACCTTC.